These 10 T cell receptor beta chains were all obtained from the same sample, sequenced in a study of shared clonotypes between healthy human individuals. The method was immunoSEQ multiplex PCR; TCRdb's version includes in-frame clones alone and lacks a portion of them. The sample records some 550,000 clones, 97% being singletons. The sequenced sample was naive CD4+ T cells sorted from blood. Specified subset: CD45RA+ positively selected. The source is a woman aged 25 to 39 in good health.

The CDR3 is CASSKQGRGGYTF. The CDR3 nucleotides are TGTGCCAGTAGTAAACAGGGGAGAGGAGGCTACACCTTC. This rearrangement joins TRBV19 to TRBJ1-2, with 7 bases fitting TRBD1. V lost 4 bases to trimming and J lost 8 bases; unmatched junction nucleotides: 7. The CDR3 has 13 residues. Germline assignment: CDR1 LNHDA and CDR2 SQIVND (reference sequence).

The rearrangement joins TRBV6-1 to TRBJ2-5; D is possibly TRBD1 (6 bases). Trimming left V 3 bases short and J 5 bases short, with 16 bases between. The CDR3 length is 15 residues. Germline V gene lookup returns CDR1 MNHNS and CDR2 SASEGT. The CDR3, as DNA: TGTGCCAGCAGTGAGAGTATAGTCAGGGGTGAGACCCAGTACTTC. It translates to CASSESIVRGETQYF.

CDR3 residues: CASSLVLGGYTF. As DNA, the CDR3 is TGTGCCAGCAGCTTGGTCCTGGGTGGCTACACCTTC. The chain employs TRBV5-8 and TRBJ1-2; D unclear. CDR3 size: 12 residues. Trimming shortened V by 0 bases and J by 7 bases, and 7 bases separated the two germline ends. Germline V CDR1 and CDR2: SGHTS, YDEGEE.

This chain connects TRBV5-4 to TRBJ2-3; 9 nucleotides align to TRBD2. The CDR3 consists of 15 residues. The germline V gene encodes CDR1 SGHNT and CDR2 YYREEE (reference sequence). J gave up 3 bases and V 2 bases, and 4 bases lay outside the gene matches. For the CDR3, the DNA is TGTGCCAGCAGCTTTGGTAGCGGGAGTACAGATACGCAGTATTTT. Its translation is CASSFGSGSTDTQYF.

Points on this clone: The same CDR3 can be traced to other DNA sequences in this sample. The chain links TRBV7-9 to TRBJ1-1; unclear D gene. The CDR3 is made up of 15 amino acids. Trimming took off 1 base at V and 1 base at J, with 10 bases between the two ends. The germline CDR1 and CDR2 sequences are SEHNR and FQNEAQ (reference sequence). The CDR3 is CASSLVAAKNTEAFF. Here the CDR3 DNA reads TGTGCCAGCAGCTTAGTGGCAGCCAAGAACACTGAAGCTTTCTTT.

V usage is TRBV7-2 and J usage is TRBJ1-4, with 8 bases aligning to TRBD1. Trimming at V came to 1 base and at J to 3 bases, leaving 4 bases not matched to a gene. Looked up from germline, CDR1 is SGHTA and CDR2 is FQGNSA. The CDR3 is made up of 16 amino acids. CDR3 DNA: TGTGCCAGCAGCTTAGGACAGGGGATCTCTAATGAAAAACTGTTTTTT. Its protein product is CASSLGQGISNEKLFF.

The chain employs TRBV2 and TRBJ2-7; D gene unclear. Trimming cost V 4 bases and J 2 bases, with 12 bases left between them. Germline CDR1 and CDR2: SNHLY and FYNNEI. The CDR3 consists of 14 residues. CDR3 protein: CASSVLRSPYEQYF. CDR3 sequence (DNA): TGTGCCAGCAGTGTGTTGCGGAGTCCCTACGAGCAGTACTTC. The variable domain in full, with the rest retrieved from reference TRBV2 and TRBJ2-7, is EPEVTQTPSHQVTQMGQEVILRCVPISNHLYFYWYRQILGQKVEFLVSFYNNEISEKSEIFDDQFSVERPDGSNFTLKIRSTKLEDSAMYFCASSVLRSPYEQYFGPGTRLTVT.

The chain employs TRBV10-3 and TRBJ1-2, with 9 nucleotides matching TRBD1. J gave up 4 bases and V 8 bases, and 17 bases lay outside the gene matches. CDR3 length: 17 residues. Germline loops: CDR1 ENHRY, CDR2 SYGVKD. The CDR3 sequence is CAIGSPGQGKSGYGYTF. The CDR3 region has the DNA TGTGCCATCGGCTCCCCGGGACAGGGAAAGTCGGGCTATGGCTACACCTTC.

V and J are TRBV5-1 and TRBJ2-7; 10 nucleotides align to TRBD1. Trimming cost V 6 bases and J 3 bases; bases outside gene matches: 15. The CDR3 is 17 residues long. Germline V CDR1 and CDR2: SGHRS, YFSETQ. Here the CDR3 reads CASTTGTGATTNYEQYF. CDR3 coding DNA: TGCGCCAGCACAACCGGGACAGGGGCGACAACCAACTACGAGCAGTACTTC.

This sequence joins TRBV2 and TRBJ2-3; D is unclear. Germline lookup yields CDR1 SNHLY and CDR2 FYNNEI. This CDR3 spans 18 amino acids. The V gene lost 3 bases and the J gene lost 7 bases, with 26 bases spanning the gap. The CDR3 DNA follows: TGTGCCAGCAGTGACGCCCGGCCATCTCCCCCAAGGTTTTATACGCAGTATTTT. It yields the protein CASSDARPSPPRFYTQYF. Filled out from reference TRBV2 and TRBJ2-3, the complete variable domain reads EPEVTQTPSHQVTQMGQEVILRCVPISNHLYFYWYRQILGQKVEFLVSFYNNEISEKSEIFDDQFSVERPDGSNFTLKIRSTKLEDSAMYFCASSDARPSPPRFYTQYFGPGTRLTVL.